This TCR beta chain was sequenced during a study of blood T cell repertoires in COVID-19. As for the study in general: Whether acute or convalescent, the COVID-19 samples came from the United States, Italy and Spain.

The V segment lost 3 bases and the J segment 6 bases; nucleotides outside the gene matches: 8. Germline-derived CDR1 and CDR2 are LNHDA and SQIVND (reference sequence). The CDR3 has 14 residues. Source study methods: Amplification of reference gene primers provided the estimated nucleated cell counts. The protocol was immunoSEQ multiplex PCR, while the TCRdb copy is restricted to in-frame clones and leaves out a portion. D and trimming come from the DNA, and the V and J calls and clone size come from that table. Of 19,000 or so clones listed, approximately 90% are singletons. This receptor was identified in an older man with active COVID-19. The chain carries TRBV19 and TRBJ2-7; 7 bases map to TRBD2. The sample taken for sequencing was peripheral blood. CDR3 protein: CASSIPGLSGEQYF. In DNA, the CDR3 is TGTGCCAGTAGTATCCCGGGACTATCGGGCGAGCAGTACTTC.